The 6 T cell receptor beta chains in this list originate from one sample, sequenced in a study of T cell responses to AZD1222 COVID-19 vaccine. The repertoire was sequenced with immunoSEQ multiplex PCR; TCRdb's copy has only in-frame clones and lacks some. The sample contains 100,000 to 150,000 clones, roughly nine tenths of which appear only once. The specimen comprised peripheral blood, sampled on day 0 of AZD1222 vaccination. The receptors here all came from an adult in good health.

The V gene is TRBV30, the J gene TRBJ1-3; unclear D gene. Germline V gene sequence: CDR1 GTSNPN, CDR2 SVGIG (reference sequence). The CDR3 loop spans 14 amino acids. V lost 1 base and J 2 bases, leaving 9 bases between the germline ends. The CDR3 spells CAWSDGQTGNTIYF. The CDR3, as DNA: TGTGCCTGGAGTGATGGTCAGACTGGAAACACCATATATTTT.

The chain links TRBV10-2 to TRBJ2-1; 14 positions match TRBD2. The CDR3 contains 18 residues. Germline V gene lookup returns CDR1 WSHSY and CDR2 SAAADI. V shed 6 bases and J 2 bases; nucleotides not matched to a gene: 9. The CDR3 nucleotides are TGCGCCAGCAGCGCTGCACCGGGACTAGCGGGGGCCTACAATGAGCAGTTCTTC. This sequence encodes CASSAAPGLAGAYNEQFF.

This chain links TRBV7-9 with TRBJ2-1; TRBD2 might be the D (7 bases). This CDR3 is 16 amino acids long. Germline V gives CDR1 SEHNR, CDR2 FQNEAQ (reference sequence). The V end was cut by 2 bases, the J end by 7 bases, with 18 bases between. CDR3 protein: CASSLLGGGSTNEQFF. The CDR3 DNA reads TGTGCCAGCAGCTTATTAGGCGGGGGCTCCACAAATGAGCAGTTCTTC. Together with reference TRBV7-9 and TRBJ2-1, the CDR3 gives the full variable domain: DTGVSQNPRHKITKRGQNVTFRCDPISEHNRLYWYRQTLGQGPEFLTYFQNEAQLEKSRLLSDRFSAERPKGSFSTLEIQRTEQGDSAMYLCASSLLGGGSTNEQFFGPGTRLTVL.

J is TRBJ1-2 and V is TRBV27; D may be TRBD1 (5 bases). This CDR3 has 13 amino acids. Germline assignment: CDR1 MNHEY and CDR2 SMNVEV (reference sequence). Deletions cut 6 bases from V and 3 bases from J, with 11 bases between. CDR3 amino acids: CASRELGHYGYTF. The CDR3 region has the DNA TGTGCCAGCAGGGAATTGGGACACTATGGCTACACCTTC.

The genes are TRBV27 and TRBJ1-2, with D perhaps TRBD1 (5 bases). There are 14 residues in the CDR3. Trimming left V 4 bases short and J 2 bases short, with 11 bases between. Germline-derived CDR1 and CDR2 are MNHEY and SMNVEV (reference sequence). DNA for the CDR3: TGTGCCAGCAGTTCGGGACGACGGAACTATGGCTACACCTTC. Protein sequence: CASSSGRRNYGYTF.

The CDR3 is CASSQDPGSPNQPQHF. For the CDR3, the DNA is TGTGCCAGCAGCCAAGACCCCGGCTCCCCTAATCAGCCCCAGCATTTT. The rearrangement joins TRBV4-2 to TRBJ1-5; D gene uncertain. Germline V gives CDR1 LGHNA, CDR2 YNFKEQ. The CDR3 runs to 16 residues. Trimming removed 0 bases at V and 4 bases at J, with 13 bases between.